The 30 T cell receptor beta chains below all came from one sample that was sequenced in a study of T cells after yellow fever vaccination. TCRdb re-called the 5' RACE reads with MiXCR, one entry per CDR3 protein. The repertoire holds hundreds of thousands of distinct CDR3 sequences, with around 20% as singletons. Source: PBMCs, taken before the yellow fever booster vaccination. These TCRs come from a man between 18 and 29 years old who received the YFV17D yellow fever vaccine.

This clonotype has more than one count but fewer than ten. V usage is TRBV7-6 and J usage is TRBJ2-3, with D maybe TRBD1 (6 bases). Germline assignment: CDR1 SGHVS and CDR2 FNYEAQ. This CDR3 is built from 14 residues. V lost 8 bases, J lost 8 bases, and 20 bases lay in between. The CDR3 nucleotides are TGTGCCAGCTCCCAGGGGACCTCACGCGGTACGCAGTATTTT. Translated, it gives CASSQGTSRGTQYF. The full variable domain, with the rest looked up from reference TRBV7-6 and TRBJ2-3, is GAGVSQSPRYKVTKRGQDVALRCDPISGHVSLYWYRQALGQGPEFLTYFNYEAQQDKSGLPNDRFSAERPEGSISTLTIQRTEQRDSAMYRCASSQGTSRGTQYFGPGTRLTVL.

In its sample, this clonotype was seen a few times. V gene TRBV5-1 combines with J gene TRBJ2-7, with D possibly matching TRBD2 (7 bases). V shed 4 bases and J shed 7 bases, with 15 bases lying between them. Germline assignment: CDR1 SGHRS and CDR2 YFSETQ. The CDR3 loop spans 13 amino acids. The CDR3 coding sequence is TGCGCCAGCAGCCTGGAGGGGGGGAGGGAGCAGTACTTC. It encodes CASSLEGGREQYF.

In its sample, this clonotype was seen a few times. The J gene is TRBJ1-1, the V gene TRBV20-1; weak D call: TRBD1 (5 bases). CDR3 size: 11 residues. The V end lost 5 bases, the J end lost 10 bases, and 14 bases lay between the germline ends. The germline V gene has CDR1 DFQATT and CDR2 SNEGSKA (reference sequence). CDR3 bases: TGCAGTGCTTCAGGGTATGACGTAGCTTTCTTT. As protein: CSASGYDVAFF.

Ten or more counts support this clonotype. V gene TRBV11-2 combines with J gene TRBJ2-1; 9 nucleotides match TRBD1. The CDR3 has 15 amino acids. V shed 5 bases, J shed 2 bases, and the junction held 4 bases outside the gene matches. CDR1 is SGHAT, CDR2 FQNNGV, per germline. The DNA of the CDR3 is TGTGCCAGCAGCCCCCGGACAGGGGCCTACAATGAGCAGTTCTTC. Translated, it gives CASSPRTGAYNEQFF.

This rearrangement joins TRBV4-2 to TRBJ2-5; 8 bases align to TRBD2. After removal of 1 base from V and 5 bases from J, the junction contained 6 bases not matched to a gene. The CDR3 has 15 residues. Per the germline V gene, CDR1 is LGHNA and CDR2 is YNFKEQ. The CDR3 loop reads CASSQVVAGGETQYF. CDR3 DNA: TGTGCCAGCAGCCAAGTGGTGGCGGGGGGCGAGACCCAGTACTTC.

This clonotype was found many times. The chain employs TRBV5-1 and TRBJ1-5, with D hard to call. V was shortened by 0 bases and J by 4 bases, with 11 bases between the two germline ends. Germline lookup yields CDR1 SGHRS and CDR2 YFSETQ. The CDR3 consists of 15 residues. CDR3 residues: CASSLGGYGNQPQHF. CDR3 nucleotide sequence: TGCGCCAGCAGCTTGGGGGGATATGGGAATCAGCCCCAGCATTTT.

The chain joins TRBV2 to TRBJ1-4; D remains unclear. The germline V gene encodes CDR1 SNHLY and CDR2 FYNNEI. Trimming stripped 3 bases from V and 3 bases from J, with 8 bases between. The CDR3 length is 14 residues. CDR3 amino acids: CASSERQSNEKLFF. CDR3 nucleotides: TGTGCCAGCAGTGAGCGGCAGTCTAATGAAAAACTGTTTTTT.

This chain uses TRBV6-6 with TRBJ1-1, with a possible D match to TRBD1 (5 bases). This CDR3 is 11 amino acids long. Germline-derived CDR1 and CDR2 are MNHNY and SVGAGI (reference sequence). The CDR3 sequence: CAGSRGTEAFF. The DNA for the CDR3 is TGTGCGGGATCGAGGGGCACTGAAGCTTTCTTT.

This clonotype was picked up a small number of times. V and J are TRBV6-2 or TRBV6-3 and TRBJ2-2; TRBD1 matches at 9 bases. J gave up 0 bases and V 1 base, and 9 bases lay outside the gene matches. The CDR3 loop spans 19 amino acids. The germline V gene has CDR1 MNHEY and CDR2 SVGEGT. As DNA, the CDR3 is TGTGCCAGCAGTTACTACAGGGGGCTGAGGCCGGCGAACACCGGGGAGCTGTTTTTT. It codes for CASSYYRGLRPANTGELFF.

The CDR3 is CASSPSRAYNEQFF. The CDR3, as DNA: TGTGCCAGCTCACCATCCAGGGCCTACAATGAGCAGTTCTTC. This chain links TRBV18 with TRBJ2-1; TRBD1 might be the D (5 bases). This CDR3 has 14 amino acids. The V gene lost 2 bases and the J gene lost 2 bases, with 7 bases spanning the gap. Looked up from germline, CDR1 is KGHSH and CDR2 is LQKENI.

Only one count was recorded for this clonotype. The chain joins TRBV28 to TRBJ1-6; D is perhaps TRBD1 (6 bases). Germline CDR1 reads MDHEN; CDR2 reads SYDVKM. CDR3 size: 14 residues. The ends were cut back, 8 bases at V and 4 bases at J, with 12 bases in the middle. Written as DNA, the CDR3 is TGTGCCAGCGCAGGGGTGAGGTATAATTCACCCCTCCACTTT. Its protein product is CASAGVRYNSPLHF.

This clonotype has just a few counts. The CDR3 region is CASSESGGAQETQYF. CDR3 bases: TGTGCCAGCAGCGAGTCAGGGGGCGCGCAAGAGACCCAGTACTTC. The chain links TRBV9 to TRBJ2-5, with 8 bases identical to TRBD1. The CDR3 length is 15 residues. The ends lost 3 bases at V and 2 bases at J; junction bases unmatched: 6. Germline CDR1 and CDR2: SGDLS and YYNGEE.

The rearrangement uses TRBV29-1 and TRBJ1-5; possible D gene TRBD1, 6 bases. The CDR3 has 13 amino acids. Germline values: CDR1 SQVTM, CDR2 ANQGSEA. DNA of the CDR3: TGCGCGGGGTCGGGGGGCTTGGGTCAGCCCCAGCATTTT. It codes for CAGSGGLGQPQHF.

This clonotype turned up a few times. This rearrangement joins TRBV6-2 or TRBV6-3 to TRBJ2-3; 11 nucleotides agree with TRBD1. The CDR3 covers 18 residues. The V segment lost 0 bases and the J segment 1 base; nucleotides outside the gene matches: 6. The germline gives CDR1 MNHEY, CDR2 SVGEGT. The CDR3 reads CASSYSDRGLYGTDTQYF. The CDR3 region has the DNA TGTGCCAGCAGTTACTCGGACAGGGGGCTCTATGGCACAGATACGCAGTATTTT.

This clonotype has only a few counts. The chain couples TRBV7-9 to TRBJ1-1; D uncertain. Trimming removed 3 bases from V and 0 bases from J, with 11 bases in between. From germline, CDR1 is SEHNR and CDR2 FQNEAQ (reference sequence). The CDR3 spans 15 residues. CDR3 bases: TGTGCCAGCAGCTTTTACAGAGCCATGAACACTGAAGCTTTCTTT. Protein: CASSFYRAMNTEAFF.

The chain joins TRBV4-2 to TRBJ1-1, with D tentatively TRBD1 (5 bases). The CDR3 totals 20 residues. V was shortened by 3 bases and J by 0 bases, with 26 bases between the two germline ends. Germline V gene data show CDR1 as LGHNA and CDR2 as YNFKEQ. The CDR3 region is CASSHPSGSRGSGMNTEAFF. CDR3 in DNA: TGTGCCAGCAGCCACCCCTCCGGATCGAGGGGATCGGGGATGAACACTGAAGCTTTCTTT.

This clonotype was observed many times. J is TRBJ1-2 and V is TRBV20-1; D is undetermined. Germline CDR1 is DFQATT and CDR2 is SNEGSKA (reference sequence). The CDR3 sequence is 14 residues long. Deletions cut 6 bases from V and 4 bases from J, with 18 bases between. The CDR3 DNA follows: TGCAGTGCCTCACAAGCCGCTGAATCCTATGGCTACACCTTC. It encodes CSASQAAESYGYTF.

The table lists this clonotype with many counts. The rearrangement links TRBV11-2 to TRBJ2-3, with 8 nucleotides matching TRBD2. V shed 2 bases and J 1 base; nucleotides not matched to a gene: 8. Germline CDR1 and CDR2: SGHAT and FQNNGV. CDR3 size: 17 residues. The CDR3: CASSLIPRAGGTDTQYF. CDR3 in DNA: TGTGCCAGCAGCTTAATCCCCAGAGCGGGGGGCACAGATACGCAGTATTTT.

The chain is built from TRBV12-3 or TRBV12-4 and TRBJ1-1; D is possibly TRBD1 (5 bases). This CDR3 has 12 residues. Trimming left V 6 bases short and J 3 bases short, with 8 bases between. CDR3 DNA sequence: TGTGCCAGCAGACAGGCCTACACTGAAGCTTTCTTT. This translates into CASRQAYTEAFF.

This clonotype was recorded many times. The chain couples TRBV5-1 to TRBJ2-1; TRBD1 aligns across 8 bases. J gave up 9 bases and V 4 bases, and 6 bases lay outside the gene matches. The germline CDR1 and CDR2 sequences are SGHRS and YFSETQ. The CDR3 sequence is 13 residues long. The CDR3 protein is CASSVGTGSEQFF. DNA for the CDR3: TGCGCCAGCAGCGTCGGGACAGGCAGTGAGCAGTTCTTC.

J is TRBJ1-2 and V is TRBV24-1; D is possibly TRBD1 (6 bases). This CDR3 is 17 amino acids long. Germline lookup yields CDR1 KGHDR and CDR2 SFDVKD. V lost 9 bases and J 3 bases, leaving 25 bases between the germline ends. CDR3 DNA: TGTGCCACCCTCACGCGGGACACGAAAAGCGGCCACTATGGCTACACCTTC. Translation gives CATLTRDTKSGHYGYTF.

The chain is built from TRBV5-4 and TRBJ2-3, with 10 bases aligning to TRBD2. The CDR3 has 14 amino acids. The J segment lost 4 bases and the V segment lost 2 bases, leaving 1 base of the junction unmatched. Germline V lookup: CDR1 SGHNT, CDR2 YYREEE (reference sequence). The CDR3 loop is CASSFGTSADTQYF. The DNA for the CDR3 is TGTGCCAGCAGCTTCGGGACTAGCGCAGATACGCAGTATTTT.

V and J are TRBV7-2 and TRBJ2-5; 8 nucleotides align to TRBD2. V shed 1 base, J shed 2 bases, and the junction held 9 bases outside the gene matches. The germline gives CDR1 SGHTA, CDR2 FQGNSA. CDR3 length equals 17 residues. The CDR3 DNA sequence: TGTGCCAGCAGCTTAGGATTCGGCGGGGGGCTACAAGAGACCCAGTACTTC. This encodes CASSLGFGGGLQETQYF. The variable domain in full, with the rest retrieved from reference TRBV7-2 and TRBJ2-5, is GAGVSQSPSNKVTEKGKDVELRCDPISGHTALYWYRQSLGQGLEFLIYFQGNSAPDKSGLPSDRFSAERTGGSVSTLTIQRTQQEDSAVYLCASSLGFGGGLQETQYFGPGTRLLVL.

The chain recombines TRBV4-2 with TRBJ2-3; D gene unclear. CDR3 length equals 12 residues. Germline CDR1 LGHNA, CDR2 YNFKEQ. V was clipped by 3 bases and J by 10 bases, with 11 bases between them. This CDR3 reads CASSHSKSAQYF. As DNA, the CDR3 is TGTGCCAGCAGCCATTCCAAAAGTGCGCAGTATTTT.

The chain's CDR3 is CASSHPIRGTEAFF. As DNA, the CDR3 is TGCGCCAGCAGCCACCCCATCCGGGGGACTGAAGCTTTCTTT. The chain links TRBV4-1 to TRBJ1-1; a weak D match, TRBD1 (5 bases). V lost 3 bases to trimming and J lost 5 bases, with 13 bases between them. Germline CDR1 and CDR2: MGHRA and YSYEKL. This CDR3 has 14 amino acids.

CDR3 nucleotides: TGTGCCATCAGTGGAATCGTCAGGACGGCATCCTACAATGAGCAGTTCTTC. It translates to CAISGIVRTASYNEQFF. The J gene is TRBJ2-1, the V gene TRBV10-3; no clear D gene. The CDR3 contains 17 residues. V lost 4 bases and J lost 1, with 17 bases in between. Per germline, CDR1 ENHRY and CDR2 SYGVKD.

There are a few counts of this clonotype. The gene calls are TRBV20-1 and TRBJ2-7, with 7 bases matching TRBD1. V lost 6 bases, J lost 4 bases, and 3 bases stayed unmatched. CDR3 length: 11 residues. Per the germline V gene, CDR1 is DFQATT and CDR2 is SNEGSKA (reference sequence). This CDR3 reads CSAARGYEQYV. In DNA form, the CDR3 reads TGCAGTGCCGCCAGGGGGTACGAGCAGTACGTC.

The table lists this clonotype with many counts. The chain recombines TRBV20-1 with TRBJ2-3, with 9 bases fitting TRBD1. Germline assignment: CDR1 DFQATT and CDR2 SNEGSKA (reference sequence). The CDR3 covers 14 residues. V gave up 6 bases and J gave up 1 base; unmatched junction bases: 5. CDR3 sequence: CSANRGLGTDTQYF. In DNA form, the CDR3 reads TGCAGTGCAAACAGGGGGCTGGGCACAGATACGCAGTATTTT.

A few counts support this clonotype. CDR3 region: CASSGGDGAYEQYV. In DNA, the CDR3 is TGTGCCAGCAGTGGGGGGGACGGGGCCTACGAGCAGTACGTC. The J gene is TRBJ2-7, the V gene TRBV6-2 or TRBV6-3; 7 bases line up with TRBD2. This CDR3 spans 14 amino acids. Germline CDR1 and CDR2: MNHEY and SVGEGT. The V gene end was trimmed by 5 bases and the J gene end by 2 bases; junction bases not matched to a gene: 6.

The gene calls are TRBV2 and TRBJ1-1; D remains unclear. Germline CDR1 SNHLY, CDR2 FYNNEI. V lost 4 bases and J 11 bases, leaving 14 bases between the germline ends. CDR3 length: 12 residues. CDR3 residues: CASSAGVPLAFF. CDR3 DNA sequence: TGTGCCAGCAGTGCCGGAGTGCCACTGGCTTTCTTT.